These 26 T cell receptor beta chains were all obtained from the same sample, sequenced in a study of low-dose radiotherapy and immunotherapy resistance in tumors. Alpha- and beta-chain coverage of first-strand cDNA came from TRAV- and TRBV-specific primers. With a constant-region primer and a V-primer adapter, TCRs were subjected to approximately 21 PCR cycles of amplification. TCRdb fed the reads into MiXCR, producing one record per CDR3 protein. Among approximately 91,000 distinct CDR3 sequences listed, around 20% were seen once. The sample's time point: after trial treatment. Treatment reported: LDRT plus nivolumab, ipilimumab, low-dose cyclophosphamide and aspirin (RACIN trial). The material was PBMCs, obtained after low-dose radiotherapy plus immunotherapy. These receptors were taken from a female donor with ovarian cancer.

V and J are TRBV5-1 and TRBJ2-6, with no clear D. Trimming removed 3 bases at V and 1 base at J, with 11 bases between. Per germline, CDR1 SGHRS and CDR2 YFSETQ. CDR3 length: 16 amino acids. CDR3 DNA: TGCGCCAGCAGCTCCAGACACTCTTCTGGGGCCAACGTCCTGACTTTC. Protein product: CASSSRHSSGANVLTF.

This clonotype was seen more than once but under ten times. The chain uses TRBV5-1 and TRBJ1-3; D gene ambiguous. The length of the CDR3 is 14 residues. Per germline, CDR1 SGHRS and CDR2 YFSETQ. Trimming shortened V by 2 bases and J by 0 bases, and 6 bases separated the two germline ends. The CDR3, as DNA: TGCGCCAGCAGCTTCGGGATCTCTGGAAACACCATATATTTT. As protein: CASSFGISGNTIYF.

This clonotype was counted at least ten times. The V and J genes are TRBV29-1 and TRBJ2-1, with unresolved D. This CDR3 comprises 15 residues. V was pared by 1 base and J by 6 bases, with 16 bases between. The germline gives CDR1 SQVTM, CDR2 ANQGSEA. The CDR3 nucleotides are TGCAGCGTTGAAGTCCACCGGTCCTTGGCCAATGAGCAGTTCTTC. Amino acids: CSVEVHRSLANEQFF.

The table lists this clonotype with many counts. The chain has TRBV6-2 or TRBV6-3 and TRBJ1-6, with TRBD1 matching over 9 bases. The length of the CDR3 is 13 residues. Germline values: CDR1 MNHEY, CDR2 SVGEGT. Trimming took 6 bases from V and 8 from J; bases not matched to a gene: 2. CDR3 protein: CASRRTGDSPLHF. CDR3 coding DNA: TGTGCCAGCAGGAGGACAGGGGATTCACCCCTCCACTTT.

On this clonotype: Given a far larger clone just one base away, this is likely a sequencing read error. The chain recombines TRBV3-1 with TRBJ2-1; 8 nucleotides match TRBD2. The germline V gene encodes CDR1 LGHDT and CDR2 YNNKEL (reference sequence). The CDR3 spans 14 residues. Here the CDR3 DNA reads TGTGCCAGCAGTTCCGGGGGGGTGTACAATGAGGAGTTCTTC. Amino acids: CASSSGGVYNEEFF.

In its sample, this clonotype was seen many times. The chain employs TRBV5-1 and TRBJ2-1; 10 bases line up with TRBD2. The germline V gene encodes CDR1 SGHRS and CDR2 YFSETQ. V dropped 5 bases and J dropped 7; count of bases not matched to a gene: 9. The CDR3 covers 15 residues. The CDR3 nucleotides read TGCGCCAGCAGAAAAGCGGGAGGGCCCAGAAATGAGCAGTTCTTC. Translation gives CASRKAGGPRNEQFF.

The gene calls are TRBV19 and TRBJ2-1; D is perhaps TRBD1 (6 bases). The CDR3 is 16 amino acids. From germline, CDR1 is LNHDA and CDR2 SQIVND (reference sequence). V lost 5 bases and J 0 bases, leaving 14 bases between the germline ends. The CDR3 bases are TGTGCCAGTAGTTCCTCTAGGGGGACCTCCTACAATGAGCAGTTCTTC. It translates to CASSSSRGTSYNEQFF.

Many counts were recorded for this clonotype. The J gene is TRBJ2-3, the V gene TRBV20-1, with 8 nucleotides matching TRBD2. Germline V lookup: CDR1 DFQATT, CDR2 SNEGSKA (reference sequence). V shed 3 bases and J 2 bases; nucleotides not matched to a gene: 4. The CDR3 has 14 residues. The CDR3 sequence is CSARGGGPTDTQYF. The CDR3 DNA reads as TGCAGTGCTAGGGGCGGGGGGCCCACAGATACGCAGTATTTT.

For this clonotype: The likely explanation is a read error, given a far larger clone one base away. The chain recombines TRBV2 with TRBJ2-1; 9 bases line up with TRBD1. Looked up from germline, CDR1 is SNHLY and CDR2 is FYNNEI. The CDR3 runs 16 residues. V dropped 6 bases and J dropped 10; count of bases not matched to a gene: 16. The CDR3 is CASRDIGGQGSYEQFF. In nucleotides, the CDR3 is TGTGCCAGCAGGGATATAGGGGGACAGGGATCCTACGAGCAGTTCTTC.

The chain has TRBV5-1 and TRBJ2-1, with a tentative D call TRBD1 (6 bases). Germline V gene sequence: CDR1 SGHRS, CDR2 YFSETQ. This CDR3 region has 14 residues. Deletions cut 1 base from V and 8 bases from J, with 13 bases between. The CDR3 DNA reads as TGCGCCAGCAGCTTGCAGGGGCCTAGGGATGAGCAGTTCTTC. This sequence encodes CASSLQGPRDEQFF.

The rearrangement links TRBV29-1 to TRBJ2-2, with a weak D call TRBD1 (5 bases). There are 13 residues in the CDR3. Deletions cut 4 bases from V and 1 base from J, with 7 bases between. Looked up from germline, CDR1 is SQVTM and CDR2 is ANQGSEA. In nucleotides, the CDR3 is TGCAGCGTTGGAACAGGGAACACCGGGGAGCTGTTTTTT. Protein: CSVGTGNTGELFF.

This clonotype was picked up a small number of times. The chain recombines TRBV7-2 with TRBJ2-2, with a weak D call TRBD2 (5 bases). Trimming pared 0 bases from V and 4 bases from J, leaving 9 bases between. Germline CDR1 is SGHTA and CDR2 is FQGNSA. The length of the CDR3 is 15 residues. The CDR3 sequence: CASSLASVGTGELFF. The CDR3 DNA reads TGTGCCAGCAGCTTAGCTAGCGTGGGCACCGGGGAGCTGTTTTTT.

This clonotype was seen repeatedly, ten times or more. The rearrangement uses TRBV19 and TRBJ1-5; 9 bases match TRBD1. The CDR3 is 16 amino acids. Trimming cost V 5 bases and J 1 base; bases outside gene matches: 6. From germline, CDR1 is LNHDA and CDR2 SQIVND (reference sequence). The CDR3 reads CASSVQGARSNQPQHF. Here the CDR3 DNA reads TGTGCCAGTAGTGTACAGGGGGCGCGCAGCAATCAGCCCCAGCATTTT.

This clonotype was found many times. This chain connects TRBV5-1 to TRBJ2-1; D may be TRBD1 or TRBD2 (5 bases each). There are 15 residues in the CDR3. V was shortened by 0 bases and J by 10 bases, with 17 bases between the two germline ends. The V gene's germline CDR1 is SGHRS and CDR2 YFSETQ. CDR3 amino acids: CASSLGGETSGEQFF. The CDR3 DNA sequence: TGCGCCAGCAGCTTGGGAGGGGAAACTTCGGGGGAGCAGTTCTTC.

This clonotype was detected many times. The rearrangement links TRBV6-5 to TRBJ2-3; TRBD2 aligns across 10 bases. CDR3 length equals 16 residues. Germline V gives CDR1 MNHEY, CDR2 SVGAGI. With V trimmed by 5 bases and J by 4 bases, 9 bases remained unmatched. CDR3 sequence (DNA): TGTGCCAGCAGTCCACTTCTAGCGGGAGTGGCAGATACGCAGTATTTT. Protein sequence: CASSPLLAGVADTQYF.

To note about this clonotype: One base separates it from a far larger clone, so it is likely a read error. V usage is TRBV24-1 and J usage is TRBJ2-3; D ambiguous. The J call may be faulty, since TRBJ2-5 better matches the DNA end. The CDR3 is 14 amino acids. Germline V gene lookup returns CDR1 KGHDR and CDR2 SFDVKD. CDR3 region: CATSDTKKQETQYF. The CDR3 DNA is TGTGCCACCAGTGATACGAAGAAACAAGAGACCCAGTACTTC.

This clonotype came up many times. This rearrangement joins TRBV20-1 to TRBJ1-5; TRBD1 agrees at 9 bases. This CDR3 region has 14 residues. CDR1 DFQATT and CDR2 SNEGSKA come from the germline V gene (reference sequence). The J segment lost 6 bases and the V segment lost 6 bases, leaving 9 bases of the junction unmatched. CDR3 coding DNA: TGCAGTGCCCCAAAGGACAGGGGAAGTCAGCCCCAGCATTTT. Its protein product is CSAPKDRGSQPQHF.

This clonotype was seen many times. This chain links TRBV6-1 with TRBJ2-1; 9 bases fit TRBD2. The CDR3 is 14 amino acids. Germline lookup yields CDR1 MNHNS and CDR2 SASEGT. V lost 0 bases, J lost 10 bases, and 4 bases stayed unmatched. The CDR3 reads CASSEAGLATEQFF. CDR3 coding DNA: TGTGCCAGCAGTGAAGCGGGACTAGCAACCGAGCAGTTCTTC.

This clonotype occurred many times. The chain couples TRBV14 to TRBJ2-3, with D maybe TRBD1 (6 bases). V lost 1 base to trimming and J lost 2 bases, with 16 bases between them. Germline CDR1 and CDR2: SGHDN and FVKESK. There are 17 residues in the CDR3. The CDR3 DNA follows: TGTGCCAGCAGCCAAGTTCTGGGGGCGTCCCTCACAGATACGCAGTATTTT. It specifies CASSQVLGASLTDTQYF.

This clonotype appeared many times. This rearrangement joins TRBV19 to TRBJ1-2; the match to TRBD1 covers 11 bases. After removal of 7 bases from V and 8 bases from J, the junction contained 12 bases not matched to a gene. Germline values: CDR1 LNHDA, CDR2 SQIVND (reference sequence). This CDR3 contains 15 residues. CDR3 loop: CASTASDRGRGGYTF. CDR3 sequence (DNA): TGTGCCAGTACTGCGTCGGACAGGGGGCGCGGAGGCTACACCTTC.

The chain recombines TRBV29-1 with TRBJ1-2; the match to TRBD1 covers 7 bases. Germline V gene data show CDR1 as SQVTM and CDR2 as ANQGSEA. Losses at the gene ends were 6 bases for V and 0 bases for J; bases not matched to a gene: 4. This CDR3 has 13 residues. The CDR3 nucleotides read TGCAGCGTCTTGGGACAGACTAACTATGGCTACACCTTC. It translates to CSVLGQTNYGYTF.

This clonotype was detected many times. The V and J genes are TRBV7-2 and TRBJ2-1; 7 bases align to TRBD2. Germline-derived CDR1 and CDR2 are SGHTA and FQGNSA. V shed 2 bases, J shed 0 bases, and the junction held 19 bases outside the gene matches. The CDR3 extends over 21 amino acids. The CDR3 DNA reads TGTGCCAGCAGCTTACGTTCCATTAGGGGTGGAGCGGGGCGCTCCTACAATGAGCAGTTCTTC. Its translation is CASSLRSIRGGAGRSYNEQFF.

This clonotype occurred many times. The chain is built from TRBV19 and TRBJ1-3; TRBD1 matches 7 bases. Germline lookup yields CDR1 LNHDA and CDR2 SQIVND (reference sequence). The V and J ends lost 5 bases and 0 bases, in that order; junction bases with no gene match: 7. This CDR3 region has 16 residues. The CDR3 DNA reads TGTGCCAGTAGTTACACGGGACAGAACTCTGGAAACACCATATATTTT. Amino acids: CASSYTGQNSGNTIYF.

Of note for this clonotype: A far more abundant clone sits one base away, making this likely a read error. The chain couples TRBV6-2 or TRBV6-3 to TRBJ2-5; D is unresolved. Trimming took off 5 bases at V and 11 bases at J, with 24 bases between the two ends. The CDR3 extends over 15 amino acids. Germline V CDR1 and CDR2: MNHEY, SVGEGT. CDR3 in amino acids: CASSTAESSYNEQYF. CDR3 bases: TGTGCCAGCAGTACAGCCGAGAGCTCCTACAATGAGCAGTACTTC.

This clonotype was observed at least ten times. V is TRBV28 and J is TRBJ2-2; D uncertain. V was cut by 8 bases and J by 0 bases, with 7 bases left in between. Germline CDR1 is MDHEN and CDR2 is SYDVKM. The CDR3 spans 13 residues. CDR3 DNA sequence: TGTGCCAGCTCGACACCGAACACCGGGGAGCTGTTTTTT. This translates into CASSTPNTGELFF.

This clonotype was recorded at least ten times. This chain joins TRBV14 and TRBJ2-2; D remains ambiguous. The CDR3 has 13 amino acids. Germline V gene data show CDR1 as SGHDN and CDR2 as FVKESK. Trimming stripped 4 bases from V and 5 bases from J, with 8 bases between. As DNA, the CDR3 is TGTGCCAGCAGCCGAACCTGGACCGGGGAGCTGTTTTTT. This gives the protein CASSRTWTGELFF.